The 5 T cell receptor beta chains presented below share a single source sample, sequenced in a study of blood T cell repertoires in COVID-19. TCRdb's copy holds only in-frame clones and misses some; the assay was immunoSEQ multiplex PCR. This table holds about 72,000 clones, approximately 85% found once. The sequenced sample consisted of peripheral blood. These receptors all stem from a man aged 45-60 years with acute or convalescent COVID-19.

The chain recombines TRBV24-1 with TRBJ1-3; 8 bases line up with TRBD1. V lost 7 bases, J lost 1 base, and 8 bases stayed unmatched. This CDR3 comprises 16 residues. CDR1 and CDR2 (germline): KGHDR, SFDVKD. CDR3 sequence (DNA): TGTGCCACCAGGCAGGACAGGGCCTATTCTGGAAACACCATATATTTT. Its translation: CATRQDRAYSGNTIYF.

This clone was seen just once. CDR3 nucleotide sequence: TGCGCCAGCAGCTTGCCGGGACAGGGGAACACAGATACGCAGTATTTT. Its protein product is CASSLPGQGNTDTQYF. The chain combines TRBV5-1 with TRBJ2-3, with 10 bases lining up with TRBD1. The CDR3 is 16 residues long. J lost 2 bases, V lost 1 base, and 4 bases had no gene match. The germline CDR1 and CDR2 sequences are SGHRS and YFSETQ.

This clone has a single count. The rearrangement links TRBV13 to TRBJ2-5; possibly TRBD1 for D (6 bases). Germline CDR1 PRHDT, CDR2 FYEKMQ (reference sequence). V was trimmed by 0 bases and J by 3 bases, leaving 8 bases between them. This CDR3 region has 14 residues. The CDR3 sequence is CASSLGGGEETQYF. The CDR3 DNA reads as TGTGCCAGCAGCTTAGGAGGGGGTGAAGAGACCCAGTACTTC.

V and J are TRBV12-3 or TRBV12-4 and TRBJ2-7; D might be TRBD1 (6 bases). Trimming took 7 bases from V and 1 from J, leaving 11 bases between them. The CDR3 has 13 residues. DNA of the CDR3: TGTGCCAGCACCCTGGGGGCTTCCTACGAGCAGTACTTC. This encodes CASTLGASYEQYF.

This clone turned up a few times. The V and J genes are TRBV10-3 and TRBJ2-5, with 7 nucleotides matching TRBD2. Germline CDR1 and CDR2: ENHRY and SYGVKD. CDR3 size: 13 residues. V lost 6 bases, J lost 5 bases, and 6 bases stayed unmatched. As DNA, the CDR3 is TGTGCCATCAGCCCGGGGGAGGGGGAGACCCAGTACTTC. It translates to CAISPGEGETQYF.